This T cell receptor beta chain was sequenced for a study of cytotoxic CD8 clonotypes in ibrutinib-treated CLL. Overall study findings and caveats: At the start, clonality exceeded age-matched healthy donors and followed circulating CD8+ T-cell counts. Ibrutinib response saw clonality rise, and progression saw it return toward baseline.

The CDR3 covers 15 residues. Germline V lookup: CDR1 MDHEN, CDR2 SYDVKM. Trimming left V 2 bases short and J 2 bases short, with 11 bases between. Profiled with immunoSEQ multiplex PCR; TCRdb holds only in-frame clones, not every one. Found here are some 350,000 clones, 67% of them singletons; the top ten hold around 6.5%. About this clone itself: The antigen remains unidentified.

This material consisted of PBMCs, taken after 36 months of ibrutinib treatment. This TCR was recovered from a human donor with chronic lymphocytic leukemia. The chain links TRBV28 to TRBJ2-3; the D is unclear. CDR3: CASSLRVLLTDTQYF. The DNA for the CDR3 is TGTGCCAGCAGTTTAAGGGTACTACTCACAGATACGCAGTATTTT.